This TCR beta chain was observed in a study of T cells in Graves' hyperthyroidism and ophthalmopathy. Notes on the study in general: The model identified upcoming ophthalmopathy a median about 7.1 months ahead of onset. Most thyroid clonotypes expanded above 0.001 appeared in blood too. Stable hyperthyroidism and ophthalmopathy were separated using 13 V-J signatures.

The investigators amplified TCR beta CDR3 regions from RNA transcripts. TCR CDR3 regions were first amplified by RT-PCR with HTBI primers. TCRdb redid the calling of the multiplex PCR reads with MiXCR, one entry per CDR3 protein. Of hundreds of thousands of distinct CDR3 sequences listed, around 38% are singletons. If no ophthalmopathy progression occurred within 18 months, Graves' hyperthyroidism was stable. Remarks on this clonotype: Its antigen is unknown.

From germline, CDR1 is ENHRY and CDR2 SYGVKD. The V end lost 0 bases, the J end lost 5 bases, and 8 bases lay between the germline ends. The CDR3 totals 14 residues. The sequence was obtained from a young man with Graves' hyperthyroidism. This chain links TRBV10-3 with TRBJ1-5, with unresolved D. Sequencing was done on a sample of blood. CDR3 sequence reads: CAISESQVDQPQHF. The CDR3 DNA is TGTGCCATCAGTGAGTCTCAGGTCGATCAGCCCCAGCATTTT.